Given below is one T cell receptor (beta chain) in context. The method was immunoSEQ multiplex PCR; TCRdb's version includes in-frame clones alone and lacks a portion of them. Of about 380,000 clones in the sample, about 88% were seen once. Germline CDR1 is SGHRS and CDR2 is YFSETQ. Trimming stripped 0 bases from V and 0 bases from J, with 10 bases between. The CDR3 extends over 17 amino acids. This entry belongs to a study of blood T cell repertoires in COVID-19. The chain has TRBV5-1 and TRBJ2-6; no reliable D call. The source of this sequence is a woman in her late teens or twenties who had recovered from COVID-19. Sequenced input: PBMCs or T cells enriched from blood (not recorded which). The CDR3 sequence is CASSLAPGGSGANVLTF. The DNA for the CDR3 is TGCGCCAGCAGCTTGGCCCCCGGCGGCTCTGGGGCCAACGTCCTGACTTTC. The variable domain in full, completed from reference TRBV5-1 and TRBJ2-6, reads KAGVTQTPRYLIKTRGQQVTLSCSPISGHRSVSWYQQTPGQGLQFLFEYFSETQRNKGNFPGRFSGRQFSNSRSEMNVSTLELGDSALYLCASSLAPGGSGANVLTFGAGSRLTVL.